These 14 T cell receptor beta chains were sequenced from one sample in a study of shared clonotypes between healthy human individuals. TCRdb keeps only in-frame clones here, not all; method: immunoSEQ multiplex PCR. The table lists about 380,000 clones, about 97% of them singletons. The sequenced material came from memory CD8+ T cells sorted from blood. Subset in this sample: CD45RO+ cells pooled with CCR7-negative TemRA cells. Receptors originate from a man aged 25-45 years in good health.

The chain links TRBV6-1 to TRBJ1-1; D unresolved. There are 13 residues in the CDR3. The germline V gene has CDR1 MNHNS and CDR2 SASEGT. The germline V and J ends were trimmed by 2 bases and 0 bases, with 4 bases remaining between them. The CDR3: CASSEHMNTEAFF. In nucleotides, the CDR3 is TGTGCCAGCAGTGAACACATGAACACTGAAGCTTTCTTT.

V usage is TRBV30 and J usage is TRBJ1-4, with a tentative D call TRBD1 (5 bases). Germline lookup yields CDR1 GTSNPN and CDR2 SVGIG (reference sequence). CDR3 length: 17 amino acids. V was trimmed by 3 bases and J by 4 bases, leaving 21 bases between them. CDR3 residues: CAWSRTLRQSGNEKLFF. The CDR3 coding sequence is TGTGCCTGGAGCAGAACGCTCAGACAGTCCGGTAATGAAAAACTGTTTTTT.

J is TRBJ2-7 and V is TRBV7-2, with 8 bases identical to TRBD2. Germline CDR1 reads SGHTA; CDR2 reads FQGNSA. The CDR3 runs 14 residues. Trimming cost V 0 bases and J 2 bases; bases outside gene matches: 0. This CDR3 is CASSLAGLAYEQYF. The CDR3 DNA follows: TGTGCCAGCAGCTTAGCGGGACTAGCCTACGAGCAGTACTTC.

The chain combines TRBV11-3 with TRBJ2-1; maybe TRBD2 (6 bases). Trimming shortened V by 3 bases and J by 4 bases, and 10 bases separated the two germline ends. The V gene's germline CDR1 is SGHNT and CDR2 YENEEA. CDR3 length: 14 amino acids. The CDR3 loop reads CASSFSGPYNEQFF. In nucleotides, the CDR3 is TGTGCCAGCAGCTTTAGCGGACCTTACAATGAGCAGTTCTTC.

The V call is TRBV30, the J call TRBJ2-2; D uncertain. Germline assignment: CDR1 GTSNPN and CDR2 SVGIG (reference sequence). The CDR3 covers 13 residues. V was trimmed by 4 bases and J by 6 bases, leaving 12 bases between them. The CDR3 here is CAWNPTSAGELFF. Written as DNA, the CDR3 is TGTGCCTGGAACCCCACCTCGGCCGGGGAGCTGTTTTTT.

The chain links TRBV28 to TRBJ2-1, with 9 bases fitting TRBD2. Germline CDR1 is MDHEN and CDR2 is SYDVKM. The CDR3 contains 15 residues. The trim removed 8 bases at V and 9 bases at J, leaving 14 bases unmatched. The CDR3 sequence: CASGVAGESYGEQFF. As DNA, the CDR3 is TGTGCCAGCGGAGTAGCGGGAGAATCATACGGTGAGCAGTTCTTC.

V usage is TRBV7-2 and J usage is TRBJ2-3; D gene uncertain. CDR3 length equals 13 residues. Between the trimmed V and J ends, which lost 7 bases and 3 bases, there was a span of 11 bases. CDR1 SGHTA and CDR2 FQGNSA come from the germline V gene. The CDR3 protein is CASNHDGTDTQYF. The CDR3 DNA sequence: TGTGCCAGCAACCATGACGGGACAGATACGCAGTATTTT.

V and J are TRBV4-1 and TRBJ2-5, with 7 bases matching TRBD2. Germline lookup yields CDR1 MGHRA and CDR2 YSYEKL. This CDR3 comprises 14 residues. V shed 1 base and J 5 bases; nucleotides not matched to a gene: 4. CDR3 sequence reads: CASSQGYGGETQYF. CDR3 sequence (DNA): TGCGCCAGCAGCCAAGGGTACGGGGGGGAGACCCAGTACTTC.

The genes are TRBV5-1 and TRBJ2-2; 12 bases fit TRBD2. With 3 bases clipped from V and 1 base from J, the junction kept 7 bases outside the gene matches. Germline assignment: CDR1 SGHRS and CDR2 YFSETQ. The CDR3 spans 18 residues. This chain's CDR3 is CASSSGTSGFVNTGELFF. The CDR3 DNA follows: TGCGCCAGCAGCTCGGGGACTAGCGGGTTTGTGAACACCGGGGAGCTGTTTTTT.

The chain has TRBV9 and TRBJ2-3, with D tentatively TRBD2 (6 bases). Trimming cost V 0 bases and J 1 base, with 12 bases left between them. This CDR3 comprises 16 residues. Germline CDR1 is SGDLS and CDR2 is YYNGEE. This chain's CDR3 is CASSVVAGRGTDTQYF. The CDR3 bases are TGTGCCAGCAGCGTAGTGGCGGGAAGGGGCACAGATACGCAGTATTTT.

Here the CDR3 reads CASSPTTAGGGQFF. The CDR3 DNA is TGTGCCAGCTCACCAACTACTGCCGGAGGGGGGCAGTTCTTC. The chain couples TRBV18 to TRBJ2-1; tentatively, D is TRBD1 or TRBD2 (6 bases each). Germline V gene lookup returns CDR1 KGHSH and CDR2 LQKENI. This CDR3 has 14 amino acids. The ends were cut back, 2 bases at V and 12 bases at J, with 17 bases in the middle.

The chain has TRBV7-9 and TRBJ1-3; 8 nucleotides agree with TRBD1. CDR3 length equals 16 residues. J lost 3 bases, V lost 5 bases, and 9 bases had no gene match. CDR1 is SEHNR and CDR2 is FQNEAQ in the germline V gene (reference sequence). CDR3 nucleotide sequence: TGTGCCAGCAGCCTACACCGGGACAGGCTTGGAAACACCATATATTTT. It yields the protein CASSLHRDRLGNTIYF.

This clone was recorded only once. V is TRBV11-3 and J is TRBJ2-1, with D maybe TRBD2 (6 bases). The germline V gene encodes CDR1 SGHNT and CDR2 YENEEA. CDR3 size: 14 residues. With 5 bases removed from V and 5 bases from J, the gap between germline ends came to 13 bases. The CDR3 DNA sequence: TGTGCCAGCAGCCAACCGGGACTCCACAATGAGCAGTTCTTC. It yields the protein CASSQPGLHNEQFF.

The chain couples TRBV14 to TRBJ1-1, with 7 bases aligning to TRBD1. The CDR3 consists of 16 residues. V was pared by 1 base and J by 4 bases, with 9 bases of the junction left unmatched. CDR1 and CDR2 from the germline V gene are SGHDN and FVKESK. The CDR3 sequence: CASSQGLQGRSTEAFF. CDR3 DNA: TGTGCCAGCAGCCAAGGGCTACAGGGGCGGAGCACTGAAGCTTTCTTT.